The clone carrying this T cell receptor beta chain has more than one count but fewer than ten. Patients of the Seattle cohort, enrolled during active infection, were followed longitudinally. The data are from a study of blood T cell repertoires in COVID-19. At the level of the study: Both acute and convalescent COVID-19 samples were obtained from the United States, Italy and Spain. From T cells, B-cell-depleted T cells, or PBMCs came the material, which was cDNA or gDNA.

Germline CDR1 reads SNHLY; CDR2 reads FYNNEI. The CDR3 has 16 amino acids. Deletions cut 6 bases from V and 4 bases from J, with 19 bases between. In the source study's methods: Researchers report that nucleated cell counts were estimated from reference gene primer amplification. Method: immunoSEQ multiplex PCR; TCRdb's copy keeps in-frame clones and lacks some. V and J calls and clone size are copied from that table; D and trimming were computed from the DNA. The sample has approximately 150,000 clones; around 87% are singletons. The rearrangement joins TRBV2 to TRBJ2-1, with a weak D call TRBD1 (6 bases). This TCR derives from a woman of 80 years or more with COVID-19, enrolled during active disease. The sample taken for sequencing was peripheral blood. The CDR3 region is CASSFVTGGLYNEQFF. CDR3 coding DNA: TGTGCCAGCAGCTTCGTGACAGGCGGACTTTACAATGAGCAGTTCTTC.